This TCR beta chain was documented in a study of Graves' ophthalmopathy and Graves' hyperthyroidism. Study findings and constraints: Blood shared most expanded thyroid clonotypes above 0.001 frequency.

Diagnoses were established from clinical symptoms, serum thyroxine, TRAb, thyroid ultrasound and orbital computed tomography. PBMCs came from over 9.5 ml of fresh peripheral blood. Using RNA transcripts, the TCR beta CDR3 regions were amplified. Following a first-round RT-PCR that used HTBI primers, a second-round multiplex PCR was carried out. From the multiplex PCR reads, TCRdb called clonotypes with MiXCR, one entry per CDR3 protein. The table records 740,000 or so distinct CDR3 sequences, 35% to 50% of them present only once. This clonotype occurred many times. What it recognizes is unknown. This CDR3 is built from 12 residues. V was pared by 5 bases and J by 6 bases, with 10 bases between. Germline V gene data show CDR1 as SGHTA and CDR2 as FQGNSA.

The TCR sequence derives from an adult man with Graves' ophthalmopathy. The chain is built from TRBV7-2 and TRBJ2-5; D tentatively fits TRBD1 or TRBD2 (5 bases each). The material sequenced was peripheral blood. The CDR3 loop is CASSPEGQTQYF. The DNA of the CDR3 is TGTGCCAGCAGCCCCGAGGGGCAGACCCAGTACTTC. The variable domain in full, completed from reference TRBV7-2 and TRBJ2-5, reads GAGVSQSPSNKVTEKGKDVELRCDPISGHTALYWYRQSLGQGLEFLIYFQGNSAPDKSGLPSDRFSAERTGGSVSTLTIQRTQQEDSAVYLCASSPEGQTQYFGPGTRLLVL.